This T cell receptor beta chain emerged from a study of T-cell memory formation after mild COVID-19. Study-wide results and caveats: That cross-reactive memory joined was suggested by some responding clones appearing in pre-infection memory. For contracting clones, CD4+ ones sat mainly in CM and EM, CD8+ in EMRA.

CDR1 is MGHRA and CDR2 is YSYEKL in the germline V gene. V lost 1 base and J lost 5, with 11 bases in between. CDR3 length: 15 residues. TCRdb re-called the 5' RACE reads with MiXCR, one entry per CDR3 protein. The data contain roughly 280,000 distinct CDR3 sequences, under 8.5% of them singletons. In this sample, this clonotype turned up a few times. Its antigen remains unidentified. The chain couples TRBV4-1 to TRBJ2-2, with unresolved D. The sequencing input was PBMCs or a T cell subset sorted from them (not recorded which). The TCR comes from a man between 18 and 29 years old who had mild COVID-19 (a few samples of this study predate the infection). Cell type and time point are not known. The CDR3, as DNA: TGCGCCAGCAGCCAAGGAGCACAGCTTACCGGGGAGCTGTTTTTT. Amino acid sequence: CASSQGAQLTGELFF.